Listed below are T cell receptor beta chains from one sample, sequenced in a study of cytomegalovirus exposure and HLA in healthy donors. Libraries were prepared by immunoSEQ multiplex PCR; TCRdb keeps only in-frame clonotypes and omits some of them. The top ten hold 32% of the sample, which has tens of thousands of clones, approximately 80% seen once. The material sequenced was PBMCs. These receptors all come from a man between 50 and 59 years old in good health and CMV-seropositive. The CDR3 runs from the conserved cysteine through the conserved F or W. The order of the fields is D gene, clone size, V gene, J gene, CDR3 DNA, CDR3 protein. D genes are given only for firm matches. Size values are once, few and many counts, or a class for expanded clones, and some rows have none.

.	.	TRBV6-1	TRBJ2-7	TGTGCCACTGCCTCGGGGGGCCCGCACGAGCAGTACTTC	CATASGGPHEQYF
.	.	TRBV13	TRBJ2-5	TGTGCCAGCAGCTTTTTCGACAGATCGTACCAAGAGACCCAGTACTTC	CASSFFDRSYQETQYF
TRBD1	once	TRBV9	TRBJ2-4	TGTGCCAGCAGCGTAATGGGACAGGGGGACATTCAGTACTTC	CASSVMGQGDIQYF
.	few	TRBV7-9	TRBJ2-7	TGTGCCAGCAGCTCCCTCTCCTACGAGCAGTACTTC	CASSSLSYEQYF
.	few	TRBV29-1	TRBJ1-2	TGCAGCGCCTCGACGACAGGTATAAATGGCTACACCTTC	CSASTTGINGYTF
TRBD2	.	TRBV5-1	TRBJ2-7	TGCGCCAGCAGCACTCTAGCGGGAGGGAGGGGCGACGAGCAGTACTTC	CASSTLAGGRGDEQYF
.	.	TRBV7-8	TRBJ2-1	TGTGCCAGCAGCTTAGTGGGGTTAGCGTTTGGTGAACTGTTCTTC	CASSLVGLAFGELFF
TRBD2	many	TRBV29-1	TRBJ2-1	TGCAGCGTTGCCGACAGGGCTAGCGGGACCGATGAGCAGTTCTTC	CSVADRASGTDEQFF
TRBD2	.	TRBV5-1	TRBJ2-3	TGCGCCAGCAGCTTGAGGCTAGCGGGAGTGACAGATACGCAGTATTTT	CASSLRLAGVTDTQYF
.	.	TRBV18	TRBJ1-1	TGTGCCAGCTCAATACAGGGAATGAACACTGAAGCTTTCTTT	CASSIQGMNTEAFF
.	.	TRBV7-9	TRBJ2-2	TGTGCCAGCAGCTTAGGGACAGCATGGGCCGGGGAGCTGTTTTTT	CASSLGTAWAGELFF
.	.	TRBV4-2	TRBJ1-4	TGTGCCAGCAGCCTGGAGGGGAGTTGGGAAAAACTGTTTTTT	CASSLEGSWEKLFF
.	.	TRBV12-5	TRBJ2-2	TGTGCTAGTGGTTTAGGGACTGGCGGGGTGAACACCGGGGAGCTGTTTTTT	CASGLGTGGVNTGELFF
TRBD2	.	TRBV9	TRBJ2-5	TGTGCCAGCAGCGTATCCGGACTAGCGGGAGGGGGCCAGTACTTC	CASSVSGLAGGGQYF
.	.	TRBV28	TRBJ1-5	TGTGCCAGCAGTTTACAAGGGGGCAATCAGCCCCAGCATTTT	CASSLQGGNQPQHF
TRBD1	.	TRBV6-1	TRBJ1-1	TGTGCCAGCAGGACCGTAGACAGGGCGGAAGCTTTCTTT	CASRTVDRAEAFF
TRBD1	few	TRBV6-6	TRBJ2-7	TGTGCCAGCAGTGACCCCGGGACAGGGTTGTACGAGCAGTACTTC	CASSDPGTGLYEQYF
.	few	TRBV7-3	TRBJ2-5	TGTGCCAGCAGTCGAGCGGGTCAAGAGACCCAGTACTTC	CASSRAGQETQYF
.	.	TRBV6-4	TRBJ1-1	TGTGCCAGCAGTCTAGACAGTAACACTGAAGCTTTCTTT	CASSLDSNTEAFF
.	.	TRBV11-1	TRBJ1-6	TGTGCCAGCAGCTTCCGGGGGAATAATTCACCCCTCCACTTT	CASSFRGNNSPLHF
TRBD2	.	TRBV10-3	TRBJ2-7	TGTGCCATCAGTGAAGGGGCGGGAGGCTCCTACGAGCAGTACTTC	CAISEGAGGSYEQYF
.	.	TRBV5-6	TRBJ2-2	TGTGCCAGCAGCTTGCTGGCTAGCGACACCGGGGAGCTGTTTTTT	CASSLLASDTGELFF
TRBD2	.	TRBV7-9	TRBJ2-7	TGTGCCAGCAGTCCAGCTAGCGGGACCTTGTCGCGGCAGTACTTC	CASSPASGTLSRQYF
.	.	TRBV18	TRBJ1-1	TGTGCCAGCGGCCACGAGGGGAACACTGAAGCTTTCTTT	CASGHEGNTEAFF
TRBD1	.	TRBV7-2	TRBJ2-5	TGTGCCAGCAGCGGACAGGGGGCGGGTGGGCAAGAGACCCAGTACTTC	CASSGQGAGGQETQYF
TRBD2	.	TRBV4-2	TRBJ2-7	TGTGCCAGCAGCCCGGGAGGACGGGAGAAAGACTCCTACGAGCAGTACTTC	CASSPGGREKDSYEQYF
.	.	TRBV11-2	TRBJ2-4	TGTGCCAGCAGCCGTGGCGGGGACATTCAGTACTTC	CASSRGGDIQYF
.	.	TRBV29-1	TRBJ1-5	TGCAGCTCCAGGACAGCAAGGTATAGCAATCAGCCCCAGCATTTT	CSSRTARYSNQPQHF
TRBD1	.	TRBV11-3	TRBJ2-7	TGTGCCAGCAGCCCTCGGACAGGGAGTAACGAGCAGTACTTC	CASSPRTGSNEQYF
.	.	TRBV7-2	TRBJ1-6	TGTGCCAGCAGCATAATGCCGGGAGGGGAAAATTCACCCCTCCACTTT	CASSIMPGGENSPLHF
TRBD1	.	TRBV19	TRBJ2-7	TGTGCCAGTAGTAACTGGGACAGGGTCGGCGAGCAGTACTTC	CASSNWDRVGEQYF
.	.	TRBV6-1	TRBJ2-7	TGTGCCAGCAGTGACCCCCGCAGGTTAGGGGTCGGCTACGAGCAGTACTTC	CASSDPRRLGVGYEQYF
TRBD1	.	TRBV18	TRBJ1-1	TGTGCCAGCTCACTAGGGACAGCGATGAACACTGAAGCTTTCTTT	CASSLGTAMNTEAFF
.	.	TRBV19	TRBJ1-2	TGTGCCAGTAGTACCCACCTCCGGGAAAACTATGGCTACACCTTC	CASSTHLRENYGYTF
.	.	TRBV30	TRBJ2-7	TGTGCCTGGAGTGTTGGCGCGCGGCTGGAGCAGTACTTC	CAWSVGARLEQYF
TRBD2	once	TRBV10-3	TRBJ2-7	TGTGCCATCAGTGAAAGGGGACTAGCGGGCAGGAGCTCCTACGAGCAGTACTTC	CAISERGLAGRSSYEQYF
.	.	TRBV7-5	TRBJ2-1	TGTGTCAGGGGGGACAGGGAGGCCAATGAGCAGTTCTTC	CVRGDREANEQFF
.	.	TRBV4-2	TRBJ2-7	TGTGCCAGCAGCCAAGGCACAGTTCCGTTCTCCTACGAGCAGTACTTC	CASSQGTVPFSYEQYF
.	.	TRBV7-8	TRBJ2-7	TGTGCCAGCAGCTTAGTGACAACTTCCTACGAGCAGTACTTC	CASSLVTTSYEQYF
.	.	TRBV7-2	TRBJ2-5	TGTGCCAGCAGCCTGGGACTTGGGGAGACCCAGTACTTC	CASSLGLGETQYF
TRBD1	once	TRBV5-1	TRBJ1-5	TGCGCCAGCAGCTTCGGGGACAGGGGGCTTGGTCAGCCCCAGCATTTT	CASSFGDRGLGQPQHF